This T cell receptor (beta chain) stems from a study of T cell changes during pregnancy in multiple sclerosis. The assay was immunoSEQ multiplex PCR, and TCRdb's table has in-frame clones only and misses some. The sample has over 50,000 clones, 90% seen once. The CDR3 is made up of 15 amino acids. V dropped 5 bases and J dropped 3 bases, with 17 bases sitting between them. Germline lookup yields CDR1 SEHNR and CDR2 FQNEAQ (reference sequence). The chain links TRBV7-9 to TRBJ2-7; perhaps TRBD1 as D (6 bases). Sequences were derived from peripheral blood, sampled in the first trimester of pregnancy. The origin of this receptor is a female donor in good health, enrolled as a control in a pregnancy study. The DNA of the CDR3 is TGTGCCAGCAGCAGAGGTCAGGGGACCTACTACGAGCAGTACTTC. It encodes CASSRGQGTYYEQYF.